This TCR beta chain was recovered during a study of cytomegalovirus exposure and HLA in healthy donors. Donors were drawn from the 120-subject validation cohort, separate from the roughly 700-subject first cohort. Trimming cost V 0 bases and J 3 bases; bases outside gene matches: 0. The CDR3 is 15 residues long. Germline V gives CDR1 SGHRS, CDR2 YFSETQ. Generated by immunoSEQ multiplex PCR, the TCRdb table keeps only in-frame clones and is missing some. The table includes over 100,000 clones, roughly 91% detected once. This TCR was recovered from a man younger than 40 in good health and CMV-seronegative. V is TRBV5-1 and J is TRBJ2-7; 13 bases are shared with TRBD2. Sequencing was carried out using PBMCs. CDR3 coding DNA: TGCGCCAGCAGCTTGGGACTAGCGGGGGGCTACGAGCAGTACTTC. It specifies CASSLGLAGGYEQYF. Full variable domain (rest looked up from reference TRBV5-1 and TRBJ2-7): KAGVTQTPRYLIKTRGQQVTLSCSPISGHRSVSWYQQTPGQGLQFLFEYFSETQRNKGNFPGRFSGRQFSNSRSEMNVSTLELGDSALYLCASSLGLAGGYEQYFGPGTRLTVT.